There are a few counts of the clone carrying this TCR beta chain. CDR1 is MGHRA, CDR2 YSYEKL, per germline. Unmatched junction bases numbered 21, after V lost 1 base and J lost 8 bases. The CDR3 loop spans 20 amino acids. This sample was included in a study of shared T cell receptors in the human thymus. Sequencing was performed with immunoSEQ multiplex PCR; in TCRdb, only in-frame clones are kept and a portion is missing. Of some 760,000 clones in the sample, 70% to 90% were seen once. The same specimen was also included in a second study, on human thymus T cells. This second study notes: Donors were healthy Finnish infants having corrective surgery for congenital heart defects. Thymic samples were excised during corrective heart operations. Blood and thymic repertoires both appeared biased in V and J gene usage. Highly overlapping thymic repertoires in unrelated individuals were reported by related research.

This clonotype was sampled from a girl under three years old with a congenital heart defect. Source material: thymocytes. The V gene is TRBV4-1, the J gene TRBJ1-4; 8 bases agree with TRBD1. The CDR3 spells CASSQVSYWTGNPLREKLFF. The CDR3, as DNA: TGCGCCAGCAGCCAAGTATCGTATTGGACAGGGAACCCGCTTAGGGAAAAACTGTTTTTT.